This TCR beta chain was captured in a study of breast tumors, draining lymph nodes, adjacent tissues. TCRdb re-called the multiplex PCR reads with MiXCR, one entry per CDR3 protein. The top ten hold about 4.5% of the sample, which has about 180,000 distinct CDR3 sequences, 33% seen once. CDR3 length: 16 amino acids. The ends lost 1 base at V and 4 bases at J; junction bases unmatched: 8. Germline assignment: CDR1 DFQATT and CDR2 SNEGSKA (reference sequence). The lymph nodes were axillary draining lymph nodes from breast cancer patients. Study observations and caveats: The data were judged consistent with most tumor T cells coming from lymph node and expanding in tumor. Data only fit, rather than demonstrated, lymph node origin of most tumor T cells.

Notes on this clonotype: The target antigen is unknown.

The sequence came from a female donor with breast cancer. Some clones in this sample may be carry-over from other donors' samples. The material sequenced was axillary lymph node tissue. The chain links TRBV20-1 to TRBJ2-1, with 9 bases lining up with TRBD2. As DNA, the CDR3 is TGCAGTGCTAGAGGAGGCCGGACTAGCGAATACAATGAGCAGTTCTTC. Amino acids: CSARGGRTSEYNEQFF.